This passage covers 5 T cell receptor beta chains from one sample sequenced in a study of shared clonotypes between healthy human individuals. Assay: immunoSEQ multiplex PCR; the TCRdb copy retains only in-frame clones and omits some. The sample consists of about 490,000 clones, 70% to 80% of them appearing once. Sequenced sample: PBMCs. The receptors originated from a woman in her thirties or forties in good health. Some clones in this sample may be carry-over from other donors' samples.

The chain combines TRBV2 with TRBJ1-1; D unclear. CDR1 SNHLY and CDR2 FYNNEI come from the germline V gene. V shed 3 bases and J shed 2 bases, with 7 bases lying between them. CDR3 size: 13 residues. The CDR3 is CASSDNSNTEAFF. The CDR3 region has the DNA TGTGCCAGCAGTGATAACTCTAACACTGAAGCTTTCTTT.

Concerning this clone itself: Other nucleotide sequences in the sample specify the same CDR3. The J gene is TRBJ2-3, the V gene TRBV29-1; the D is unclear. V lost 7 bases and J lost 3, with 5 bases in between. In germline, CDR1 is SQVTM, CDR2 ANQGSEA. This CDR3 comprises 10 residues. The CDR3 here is CSAGTDTQYF. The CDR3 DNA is TGCAGCGCCGGGACAGATACGCAGTATTTT.

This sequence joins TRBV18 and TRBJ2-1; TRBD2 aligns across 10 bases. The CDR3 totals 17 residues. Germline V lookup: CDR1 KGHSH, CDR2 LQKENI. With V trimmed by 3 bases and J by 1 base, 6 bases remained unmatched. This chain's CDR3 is CASSPRAGGQSYNEQFF. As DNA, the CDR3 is TGTGCCAGCTCACCTCGAGCGGGAGGGCAATCCTACAATGAGCAGTTCTTC.

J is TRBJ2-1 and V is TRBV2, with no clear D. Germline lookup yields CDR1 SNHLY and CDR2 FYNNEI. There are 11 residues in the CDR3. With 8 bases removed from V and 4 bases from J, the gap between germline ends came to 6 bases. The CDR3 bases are TGTGCCAGCTTGGGGTACAATGAGCAGTTCTTC. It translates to CASLGYNEQFF.

CDR3 residues: CASSQLAGGTGEQFF. DNA for the CDR3: TGTGCCAGCAGCCAACTAGCGGGAGGAACGGGTGAGCAGTTCTTC. The chain recombines TRBV11-1 with TRBJ2-1, with 12 bases matching TRBD2. The germline V gene has CDR1 SGHAT and CDR2 FQDESV (reference sequence). The CDR3 runs to 15 residues. The ends lost 5 bases at V and 9 bases at J; junction bases unmatched: 8. Complete variable domain (other parts from reference TRBV11-1 and TRBJ2-1): EAEVAQSPRYKITEKSQAVAFWCDPISGHATLYWYRQILGQGPELLVQFQDESVVDDSQLPKDRFSAERLKGVDSTLKIQPAELGDSAMYLCASSQLAGGTGEQFFGPGTRLTVL.